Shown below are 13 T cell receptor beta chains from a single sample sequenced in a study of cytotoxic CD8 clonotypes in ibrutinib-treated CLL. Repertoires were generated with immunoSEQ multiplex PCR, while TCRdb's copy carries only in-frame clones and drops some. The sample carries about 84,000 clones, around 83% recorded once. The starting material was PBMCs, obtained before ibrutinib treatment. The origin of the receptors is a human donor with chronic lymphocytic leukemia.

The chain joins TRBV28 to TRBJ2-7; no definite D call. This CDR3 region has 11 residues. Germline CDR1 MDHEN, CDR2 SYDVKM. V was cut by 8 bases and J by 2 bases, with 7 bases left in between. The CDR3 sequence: CASGRPYEQYF. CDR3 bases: TGTGCCAGCGGCCGCCCCTACGAGCAGTACTTC.

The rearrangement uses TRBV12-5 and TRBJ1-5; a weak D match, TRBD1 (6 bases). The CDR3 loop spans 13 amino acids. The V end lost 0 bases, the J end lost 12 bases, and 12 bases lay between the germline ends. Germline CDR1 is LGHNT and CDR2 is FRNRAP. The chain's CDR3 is CASGLVSTGDQHF. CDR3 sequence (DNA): TGTGCTAGTGGTTTGGTATCGACAGGAGACCAGCATTTT.

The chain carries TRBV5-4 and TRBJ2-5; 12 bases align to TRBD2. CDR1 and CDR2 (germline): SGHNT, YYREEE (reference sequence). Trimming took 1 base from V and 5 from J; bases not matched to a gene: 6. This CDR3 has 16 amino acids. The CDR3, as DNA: TGTGCCAGCAGCTTGTGGCTAGCGGGAGGGCCGGAGACCCAGTACTTC. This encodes CASSLWLAGGPETQYF.

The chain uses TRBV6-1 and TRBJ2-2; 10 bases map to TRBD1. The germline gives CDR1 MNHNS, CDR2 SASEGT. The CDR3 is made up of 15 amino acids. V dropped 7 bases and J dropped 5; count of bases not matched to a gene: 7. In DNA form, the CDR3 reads TGTGCCAGCACCAGAGACAGGGGGCTGACCGGGGAGCTGTTTTTT. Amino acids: CASTRDRGLTGELFF.

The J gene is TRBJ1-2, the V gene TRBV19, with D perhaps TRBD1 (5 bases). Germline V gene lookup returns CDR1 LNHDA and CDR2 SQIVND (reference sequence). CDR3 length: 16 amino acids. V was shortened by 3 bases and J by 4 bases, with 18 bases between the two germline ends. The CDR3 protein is CASSIPRQHSFYGYTF. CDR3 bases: TGTGCCAGTAGTATTCCCCGACAGCACAGTTTCTATGGCTACACCTTC.

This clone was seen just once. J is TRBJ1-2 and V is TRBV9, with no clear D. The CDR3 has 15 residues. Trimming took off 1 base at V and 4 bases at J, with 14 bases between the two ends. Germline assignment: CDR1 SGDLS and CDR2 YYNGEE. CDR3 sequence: CASSVLAEGPYGYTF. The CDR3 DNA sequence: TGTGCCAGCAGCGTATTAGCCGAGGGTCCCTATGGCTACACCTTC.

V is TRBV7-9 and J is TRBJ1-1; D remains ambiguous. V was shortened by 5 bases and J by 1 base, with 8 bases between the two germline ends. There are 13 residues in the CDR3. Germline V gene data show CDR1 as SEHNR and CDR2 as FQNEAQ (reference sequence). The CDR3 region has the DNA TGTGCCAGCAGCAACAGTGCGAACACTGAAGCTTTCTTT. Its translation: CASSNSANTEAFF.

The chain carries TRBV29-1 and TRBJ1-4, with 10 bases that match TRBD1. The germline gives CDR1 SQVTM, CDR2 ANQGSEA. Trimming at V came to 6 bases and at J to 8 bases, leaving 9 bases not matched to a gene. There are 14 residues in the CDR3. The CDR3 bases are TGCAGCGTCGGGACCGGGACAGGGGACGAAAAACTGTTTTTT. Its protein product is CSVGTGTGDEKLFF.

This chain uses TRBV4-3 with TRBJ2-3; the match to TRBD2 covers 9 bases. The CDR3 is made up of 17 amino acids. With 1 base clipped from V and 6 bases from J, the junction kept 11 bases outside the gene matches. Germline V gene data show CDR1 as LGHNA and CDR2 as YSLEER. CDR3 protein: CASSQGAAGGEVDTQYF. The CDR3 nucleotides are TGCGCCAGCAGCCAAGGGGCGGCGGGAGGGGAGGTGGATACGCAGTATTTT.

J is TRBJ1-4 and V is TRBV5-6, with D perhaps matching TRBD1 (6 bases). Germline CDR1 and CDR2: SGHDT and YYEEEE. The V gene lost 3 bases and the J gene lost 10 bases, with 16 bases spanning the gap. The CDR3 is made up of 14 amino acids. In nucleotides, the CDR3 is TGTGCCAGCAGCTCCGGGACAAGTGCAGGAAAACTGTTTTTT. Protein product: CASSSGTSAGKLFF.

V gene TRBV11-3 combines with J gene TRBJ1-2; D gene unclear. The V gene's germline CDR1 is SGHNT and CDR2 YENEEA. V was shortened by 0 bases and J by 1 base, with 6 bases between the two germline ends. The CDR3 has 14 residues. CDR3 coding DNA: TGTGCCAGCAGCTTAGAGGGTTATAACTATGGCTACACCTTC. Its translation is CASSLEGYNYGYTF.

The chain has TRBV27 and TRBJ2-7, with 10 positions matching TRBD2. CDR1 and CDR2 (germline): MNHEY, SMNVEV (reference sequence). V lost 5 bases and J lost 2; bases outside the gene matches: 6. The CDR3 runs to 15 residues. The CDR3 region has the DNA TGTGCCAGCAGTCCTGGACTAGCGGAGGCCTACGAGCAGTACTTC. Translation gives CASSPGLAEAYEQYF.

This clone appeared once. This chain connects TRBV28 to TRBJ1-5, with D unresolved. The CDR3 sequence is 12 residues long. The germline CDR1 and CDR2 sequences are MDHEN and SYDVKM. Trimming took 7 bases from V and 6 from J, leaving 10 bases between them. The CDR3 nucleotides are TGTGCCAGCACCTTCCTAGGTCAGCCCCAGCATTTT. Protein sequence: CASTFLGQPQHF.